The subject of this entry is one TCR beta chain. This clonotype was counted between two and nine times. The target of this receptor is not known. Base qualities were left out, and no much larger clone turns up one base away. For CDR1 and CDR2, the germline V gene (reference sequence) lists DFQATT and SNEGSKA. The CDR3, cysteine through phenylalanine, is 15 amino acids long. The DNA shown is the 45-base CDR3, in frame from base 1. V drops 0 bases and J drops 4 bases, leaving 14 bases in between. This sample is drawn from a study of early T cells in non-severe SARS-CoV-2 infection (dated by TCRdb to the early 2020s). Study-level background: Because TCR sequencing relied on bulk RNA taken from unsorted whole blood, pairing of alpha and beta chains was not possible.

Overall study outcomes, separate from this receptor: VDJdb matching was skewed toward anti-spike CD8 responses and likely underestimated virus-specific expansions by missing private and CD4 specificities.

Library preparation was by 5' RACE. Sequencer: NextSeq 500. Unique molecular identifiers were attached to individual cDNA molecules in the TCR library protocol so that sequencing error and PCR bias could be corrected. Both TCR alpha and beta chains were sequenced, and tight co-correlation was observed between alpha and beta sequence abundances in each sample. Per the original workflow: Decombinator V4 was used to annotate the V gene, J gene and CDR3 of the TCR sequences. Expanded TCRs were defined as changing significantly between any two time points under a Poisson model with p below 0.0001. TCR abundances were normalised to the total number of TCRs sequenced per sample and expressed as counts per million. MAIT TCRs were defined by TRAV1-2 paired with TRAJ12, TRAJ20 or TRAJ33, and iNKT TCRs by TRAV10 paired with TRAJ18. VDJdb, accessed on 1 November 2021, was searched for TCRs annotated for CMV, EBV and SARS-CoV-2, and TCRs annotated for more than one antigen were excluded. TCRdb reran the public reads through fastp at Q25 and MiXCR, keeping productive beta chains. Each CDR3 protein appears once, grouped with its most common genes and DNA. What appears here as the V and J calls and clone size reflects TCRdb's work, not the paper's. This sample gives about 97,000 distinct CDR3 sequences in total; around 14% of them show up just once. The top ten clones comprise 6.2% of the sample.

This was a case-control study nested in a cohort of healthcare workers in London, UK, who had nasopharyngeal swab PCR tests and blood samples taken every week. Healthcare workers were recruited during the week of the UK lockdown, between 23 and 31 March 2020, and followed weekly for up to about 15 weeks. This sequence originates from an adult who was a healthcare worker with PCR-confirmed SARS-CoV-2 infection or an uninfected control (not recorded which). The source material was whole blood. The chain links TRBV20-1 with TRBJ2-3; matching of 5 bases hints at TRBD2 as the D gene. Here the CDR3 is given as CSARDPRAGPDTQYF. The nucleotides read TGCAGTGCTAGAGATCCAAGGGCGGGCCCAGATACGCAGTATTTT.